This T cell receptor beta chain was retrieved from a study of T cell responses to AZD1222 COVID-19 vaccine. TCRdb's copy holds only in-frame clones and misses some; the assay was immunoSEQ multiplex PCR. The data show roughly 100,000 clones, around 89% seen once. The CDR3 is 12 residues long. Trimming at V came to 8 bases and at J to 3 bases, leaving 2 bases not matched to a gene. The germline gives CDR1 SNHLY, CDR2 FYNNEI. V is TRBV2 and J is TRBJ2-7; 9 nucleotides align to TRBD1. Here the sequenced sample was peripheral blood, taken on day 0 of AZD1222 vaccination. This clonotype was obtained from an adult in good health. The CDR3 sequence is CASGTGIYEQYF. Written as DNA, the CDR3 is TGTGCCAGCGGGACAGGGATCTACGAGCAGTACTTC.